These 4 T cell receptor beta chains were all obtained from the same sample, sequenced in a study of blood T cell repertoires in COVID-19. Method: immunoSEQ multiplex PCR; TCRdb's copy keeps in-frame clones and lacks some. The sample lists some 320,000 clones; 80% to 90% were seen once. The source material was peripheral blood. These receptors were taken from a woman aged 50 to 65 who had recovered from COVID-19.

The chain combines TRBV29-1 with TRBJ2-2, with 11 bases identical to TRBD2. After removal of 1 base from V and 4 bases from J, the junction contained 2 bases not matched to a gene. There are 15 residues in the CDR3. The V gene's germline CDR1 is SQVTM and CDR2 ANQGSEA. The CDR3 reads CSVEGTSGRTGELFF. As DNA, the CDR3 is TGCAGCGTTGAAGGGACTAGCGGGCGCACCGGGGAGCTGTTTTTT.

As regards this clone: Other DNA sequences from this sample encode an identical CDR3 as well. J is TRBJ1-5 and V is TRBV28; 9 positions match TRBD1. After removal of 7 bases from V and 2 bases from J, the junction contained 3 bases not matched to a gene. Germline CDR1 reads MDHEN; CDR2 reads SYDVKM. The CDR3 runs to 14 residues. CDR3 sequence reads: CASIRQGGNQPQHF. For the CDR3, the DNA is TGTGCCAGCATAAGACAGGGGGGCAATCAGCCCCAGCATTTT.

V and J are TRBV28 and TRBJ1-2, with 9 positions matching TRBD1. The CDR3 is made up of 15 amino acids. The ends lost 4 bases at V and 6 bases at J; junction bases unmatched: 9. The germline V gene encodes CDR1 MDHEN and CDR2 SYDVKM. CDR3: CASSSPGQGYNGYTF. As DNA, the CDR3 is TGTGCCAGCAGTTCACCGGGACAGGGATACAATGGCTACACCTTC.

This clone was picked up one time. The rearrangement joins TRBV28 to TRBJ1-5; D remains ambiguous. Trimming took off 6 bases at V and 3 bases at J, with 12 bases between the two ends. Germline V gene sequence: CDR1 MDHEN, CDR2 SYDVKM. The CDR3 contains 14 residues. CDR3 amino acids: CASSDYGPNQPQHF. The CDR3 nucleotides read TGTGCCAGCAGCGACTATGGGCCCAATCAGCCCCAGCATTTT.